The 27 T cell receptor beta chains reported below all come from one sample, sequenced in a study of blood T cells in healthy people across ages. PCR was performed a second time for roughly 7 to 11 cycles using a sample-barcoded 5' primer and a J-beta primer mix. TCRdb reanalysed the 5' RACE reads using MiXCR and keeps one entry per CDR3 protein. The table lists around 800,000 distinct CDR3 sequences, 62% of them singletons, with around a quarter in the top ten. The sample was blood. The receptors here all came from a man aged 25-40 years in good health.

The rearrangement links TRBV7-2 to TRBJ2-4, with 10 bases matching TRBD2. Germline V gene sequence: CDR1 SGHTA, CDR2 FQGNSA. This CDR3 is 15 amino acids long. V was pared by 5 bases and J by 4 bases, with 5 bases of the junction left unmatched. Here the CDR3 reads CASSPGLADKNIQYF. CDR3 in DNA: TGTGCCAGCAGCCCTGGACTAGCGGATAAAAACATTCAGTACTTC.

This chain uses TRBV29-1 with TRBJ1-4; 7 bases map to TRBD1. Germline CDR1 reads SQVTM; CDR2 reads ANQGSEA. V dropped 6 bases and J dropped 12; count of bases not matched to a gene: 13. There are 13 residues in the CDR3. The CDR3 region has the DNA TGCAGCGTCGCCAGACAGGGTCGGTACGAACTGTTTTTT. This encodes CSVARQGRYELFF.

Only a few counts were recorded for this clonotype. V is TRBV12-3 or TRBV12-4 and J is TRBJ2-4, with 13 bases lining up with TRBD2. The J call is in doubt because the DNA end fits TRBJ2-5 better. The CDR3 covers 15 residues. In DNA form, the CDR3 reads TGTGCCAGCAGTCCCCGGACTAGCGGGGGATGGACCCAGTACTTC. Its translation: CASSPRTSGGWTQYF.

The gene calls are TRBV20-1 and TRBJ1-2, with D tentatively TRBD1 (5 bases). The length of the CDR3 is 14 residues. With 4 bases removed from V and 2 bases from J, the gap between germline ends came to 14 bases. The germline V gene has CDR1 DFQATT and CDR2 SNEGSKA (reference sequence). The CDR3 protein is CSATGPTWNYGYTF. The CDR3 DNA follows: TGCAGTGCTACGGGACCCACTTGGAACTATGGCTACACCTTC.

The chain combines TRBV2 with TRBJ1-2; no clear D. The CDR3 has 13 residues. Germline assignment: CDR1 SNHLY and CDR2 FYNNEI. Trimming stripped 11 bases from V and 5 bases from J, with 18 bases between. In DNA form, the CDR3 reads TGTGCCGGAACGGCGATGTCACCGTATGGCTACACCTTC. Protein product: CAGTAMSPYGYTF.

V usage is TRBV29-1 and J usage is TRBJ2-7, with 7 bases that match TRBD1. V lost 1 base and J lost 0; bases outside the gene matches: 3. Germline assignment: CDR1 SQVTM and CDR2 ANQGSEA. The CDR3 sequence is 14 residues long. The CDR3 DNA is TGCAGCGTTGAAGGGGACAGCAGCTCCTACGAGCAGTACTTC. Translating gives CSVEGDSSSYEQYF.

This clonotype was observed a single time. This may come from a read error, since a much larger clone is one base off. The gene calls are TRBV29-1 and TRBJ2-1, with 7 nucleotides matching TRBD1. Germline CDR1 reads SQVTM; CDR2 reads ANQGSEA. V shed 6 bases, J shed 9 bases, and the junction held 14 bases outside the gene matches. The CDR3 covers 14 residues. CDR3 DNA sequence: TGCAGCGTCCTAGAAATGACAGGGTCTGGTGAGCAGTTCTTC. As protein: CSVLEMTGSGEQFF.

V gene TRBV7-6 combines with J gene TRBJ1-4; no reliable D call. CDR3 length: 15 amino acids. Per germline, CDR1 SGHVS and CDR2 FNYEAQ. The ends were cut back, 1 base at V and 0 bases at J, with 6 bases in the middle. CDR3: CASSLEGSTNEKLFF. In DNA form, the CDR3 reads TGTGCCAGCAGCTTAGAAGGCTCAACTAATGAAAAACTGTTTTTT.

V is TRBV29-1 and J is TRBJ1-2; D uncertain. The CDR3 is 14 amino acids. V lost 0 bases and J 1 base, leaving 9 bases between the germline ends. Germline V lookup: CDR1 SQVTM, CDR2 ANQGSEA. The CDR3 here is CSVEDRFINYGYTF. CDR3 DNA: TGCAGCGTTGAAGATAGGTTTATTAACTATGGCTACACCTTC.

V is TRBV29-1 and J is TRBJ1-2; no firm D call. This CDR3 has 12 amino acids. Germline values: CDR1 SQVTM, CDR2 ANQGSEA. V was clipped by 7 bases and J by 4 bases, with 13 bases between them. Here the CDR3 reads CSGSELSYGYTF. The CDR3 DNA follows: TGCAGCGGATCCGAGCTATCCTATGGCTACACCTTC.

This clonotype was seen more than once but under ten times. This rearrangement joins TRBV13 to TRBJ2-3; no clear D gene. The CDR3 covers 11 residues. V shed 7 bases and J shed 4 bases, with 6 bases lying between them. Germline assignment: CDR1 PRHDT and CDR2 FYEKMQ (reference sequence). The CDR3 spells CASTLSDTQYF. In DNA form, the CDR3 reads TGTGCCAGCACATTATCAGATACGCAGTATTTT.

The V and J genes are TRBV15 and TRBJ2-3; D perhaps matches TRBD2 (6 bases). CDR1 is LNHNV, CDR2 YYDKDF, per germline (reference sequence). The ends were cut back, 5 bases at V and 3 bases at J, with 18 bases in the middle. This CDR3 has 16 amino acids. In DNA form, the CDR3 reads TGTGCCACCAGCGGATATTCTAGCGAACTAACAGATACGCAGTATTTT. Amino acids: CATSGYSSELTDTQYF. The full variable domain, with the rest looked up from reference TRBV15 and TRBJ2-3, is DAMVIQNPRYQVTQFGKPVTLSCSQTLNHNVMYWYQQKSSQAPKLLFHYYDKDFNNEADTPDNFQSRRPNTSFCFLDIRSPGLGDTAMYLCATSGYSSELTDTQYFGPGTRLTVL.

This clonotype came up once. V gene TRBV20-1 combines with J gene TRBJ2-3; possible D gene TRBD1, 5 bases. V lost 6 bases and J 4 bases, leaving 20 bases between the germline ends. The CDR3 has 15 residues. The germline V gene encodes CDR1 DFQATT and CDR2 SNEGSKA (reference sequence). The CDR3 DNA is TGCAGTGCAAGGGGCGGCCTTCTGTTGTCAGATACGCAGTATTTT. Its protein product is CSARGGLLLSDTQYF.

The CDR3 sequence is CASSQDGREGTYEQFF. CDR3 sequence (DNA): TGCGCCAGCAGCCAAGATGGGAGGGAAGGAACCTACGAGCAGTTCTTC. The chain couples TRBV4-3 to TRBJ2-1; 7 bases are shared with TRBD2. The length of the CDR3 is 16 residues. J gave up 10 bases and V 0 bases, and 12 bases lay outside the gene matches. Germline loops: CDR1 LGHNA, CDR2 YSLEER.

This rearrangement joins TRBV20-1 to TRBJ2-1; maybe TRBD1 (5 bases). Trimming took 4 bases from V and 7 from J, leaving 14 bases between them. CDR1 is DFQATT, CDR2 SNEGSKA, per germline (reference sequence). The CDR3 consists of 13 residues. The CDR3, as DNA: TGCAGTGCTACAGGGTCGTCTACGAATGAGCAGTTCTTC. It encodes CSATGSSTNEQFF.

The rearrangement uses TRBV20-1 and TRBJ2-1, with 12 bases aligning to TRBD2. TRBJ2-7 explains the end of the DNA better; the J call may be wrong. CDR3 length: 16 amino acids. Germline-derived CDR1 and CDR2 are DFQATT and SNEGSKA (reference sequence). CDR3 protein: CSAHLPTSGSYNEQYF. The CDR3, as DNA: TGCAGTGCTCACCTCCCGACTAGCGGGAGCTACAATGAGCAGTACTTC.

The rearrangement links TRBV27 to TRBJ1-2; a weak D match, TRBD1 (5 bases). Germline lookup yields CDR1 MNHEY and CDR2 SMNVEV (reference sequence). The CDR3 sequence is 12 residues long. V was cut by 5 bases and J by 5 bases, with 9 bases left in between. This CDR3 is CASSPRGYGYTF. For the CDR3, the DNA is TGTGCCAGCAGTCCTAGGGGATATGGCTACACCTTC.

The CDR3 protein is CASNGASGYNEQFF. DNA for the CDR3: TGTGCCAGCAACGGGGCTAGCGGGTACAATGAGCAGTTCTTC. V usage is TRBV12-3 or TRBV12-4 and J usage is TRBJ2-1, with 8 bases that match TRBD2. The CDR3 covers 14 residues. V lost 7 bases, J lost 4 bases, and 6 bases stayed unmatched.

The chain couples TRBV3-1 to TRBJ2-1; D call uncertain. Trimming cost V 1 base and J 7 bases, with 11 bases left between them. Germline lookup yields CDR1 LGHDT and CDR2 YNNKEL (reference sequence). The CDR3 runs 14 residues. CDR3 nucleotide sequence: TGTGCCAGCAGCCAAGTACTGTCAAGGAATGAGCAGTTCTTC. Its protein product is CASSQVLSRNEQFF.

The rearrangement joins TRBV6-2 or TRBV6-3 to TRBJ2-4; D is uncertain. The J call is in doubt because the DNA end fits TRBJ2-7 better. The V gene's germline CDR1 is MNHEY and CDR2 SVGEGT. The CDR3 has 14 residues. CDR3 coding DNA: TGTGCCAGCAGTTACCCCCAGGACGCCGACGAGCAGTACTTC. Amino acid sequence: CASSYPQDADEQYF.

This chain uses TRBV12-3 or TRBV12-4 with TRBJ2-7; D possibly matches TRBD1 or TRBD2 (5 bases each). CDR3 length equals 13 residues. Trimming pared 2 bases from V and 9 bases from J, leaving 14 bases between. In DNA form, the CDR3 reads TGTGCCAGCAGTTTATACACAGGCCGGGGGCAGTACTTC. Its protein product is CASSLYTGRGQYF.

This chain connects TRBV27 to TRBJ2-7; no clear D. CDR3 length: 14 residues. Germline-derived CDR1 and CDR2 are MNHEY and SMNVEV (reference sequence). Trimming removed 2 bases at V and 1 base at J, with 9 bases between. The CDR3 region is CASSLEGQSYEQYF. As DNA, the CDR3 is TGTGCCAGCAGTTTAGAAGGGCAGTCCTACGAGCAGTACTTC.

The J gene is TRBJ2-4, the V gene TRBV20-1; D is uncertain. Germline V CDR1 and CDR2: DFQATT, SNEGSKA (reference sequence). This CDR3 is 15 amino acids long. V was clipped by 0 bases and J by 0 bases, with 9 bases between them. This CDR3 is CSARDQTLAKNIQYF. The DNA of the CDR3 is TGCAGTGCTAGAGACCAGACACTAGCCAAAAACATTCAGTACTTC.

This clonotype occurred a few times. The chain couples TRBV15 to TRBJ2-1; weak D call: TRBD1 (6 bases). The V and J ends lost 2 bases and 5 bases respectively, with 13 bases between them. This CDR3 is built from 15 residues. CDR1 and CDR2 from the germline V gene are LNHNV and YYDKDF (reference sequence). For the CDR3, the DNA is TGTGCCACCAGCAGATCCGGGACACCAAACAATGAGCAGTTCTTC. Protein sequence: CATSRSGTPNNEQFF.

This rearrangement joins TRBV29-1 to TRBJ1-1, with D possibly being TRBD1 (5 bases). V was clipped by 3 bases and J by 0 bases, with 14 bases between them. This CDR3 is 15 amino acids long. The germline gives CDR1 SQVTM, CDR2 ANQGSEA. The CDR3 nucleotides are TGCAGCGTTGAGGAGCGGGGGAACATGAACACTGAAGCTTTCTTT. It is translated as CSVEERGNMNTEAFF. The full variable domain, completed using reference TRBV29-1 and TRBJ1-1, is SAVISQKPSRDICQRGTSLTIQCQVDSQVTMMFWYRQQPGQSLTLIATANQGSEATYESGFVIDKFPISRPNLTFSTLTVSNMSPEDSSIYLCSVEERGNMNTEAFFGQGTRLTVV.

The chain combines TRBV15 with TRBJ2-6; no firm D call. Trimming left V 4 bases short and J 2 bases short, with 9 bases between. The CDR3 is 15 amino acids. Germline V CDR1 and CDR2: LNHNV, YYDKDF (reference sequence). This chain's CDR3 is CATSTNSAGANVLTF. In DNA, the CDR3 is TGTGCCACCAGCACTAACAGTGCTGGGGCCAACGTCCTGACTTTC.

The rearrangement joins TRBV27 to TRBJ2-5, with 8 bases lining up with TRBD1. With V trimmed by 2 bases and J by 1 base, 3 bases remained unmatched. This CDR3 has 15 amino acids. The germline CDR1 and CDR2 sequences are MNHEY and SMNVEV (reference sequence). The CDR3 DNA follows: TGTGCCAGCAGTTTAAACAGGGGGTTCCAAGAGACCCAGTACTTC. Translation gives CASSLNRGFQETQYF.